These T cell receptor beta chains were read from a single sample in a study of blood T cell repertoires in COVID-19. Assay used: immunoSEQ multiplex PCR; TCRdb lists only in-frame clones, some missing. The sample lists 130,000 to 150,000 clones, roughly three quarters occurring once. Sequences were obtained from peripheral blood. The source is a man in his fifties with active or convalescent COVID-19. Both conserved end residues are part of each CDR3. D genes are given only for firm matches. Part of the rows lack a size; the others show once, few, many or a class for expanded clones.

j_gene | v_gene | d_gene | abundance | CDR3nt | CDR3aa
TRBJ1-1 | TRBV7-3 | TRBD1 | few | TGTGCCAGCAGCCCACAGGGGGCTACTGAAGCTTTCTTT | CASSPQGATEAFF
TRBJ2-7 | TRBV19 | TRBD1 | NA | TGTGCCAGTGGGAGGACAGGGGTGAACGAGCAGTACTTC | CASGRTGVNEQYF
TRBJ1-1 | TRBV19 | NA | many | TGTGCCAGTACCATTGAGGGTACACCCCCTAACACTGAAGCTTTCTTT | CASTIEGTPPNTEAFF
TRBJ2-3 | TRBV9 | TRBD2 | NA | TGTGCCAGCAGCGTATCCGGGACTAGCGGGAGTACAGATACGCAGTATTTT | CASSVSGTSGSTDTQYF
TRBJ2-1 | TRBV14 | NA | NA | TGTGCCAGCAGCCTGAGGGGCGGGAAGGGTGAGCAGTTCTTC | CASSLRGGKGEQFF
TRBJ1-1 | TRBV10-3 | NA | NA | TGTGCCATCAGTGAGATGGGGGGGCAGAACACTGAAGCTTTCTTT | CAISEMGGQNTEAFF
TRBJ2-7 | TRBV29-1 | TRBD1 | once | TGCAGCGCGATGCGGACAGGTGCCTACGAGCAGTACTTC | CSAMRTGAYEQYF
TRBJ1-1 | TRBV19 | TRBD1 | NA | TGTGCCAGTACCAAAGTACAGGGGAGTTGGACTGAAGCTTTCTTT | CASTKVQGSWTEAFF
TRBJ1-6 | TRBV3-1/TRBV3-2 | NA | many | TGTGCCAGCAGCCAAGAGACAGTTAATTCACCCCTCCACTTT | CASSQETVNSPLHF
TRBJ2-4 | TRBV7-9 | TRBD2 | NA | TGTGCCAGCAGCCCCAGCGGGAACGGCATTCAGTACTTC | CASSPSGNGIQYF
TRBJ2-7 | TRBV10-3 | TRBD2 | NA | TGTGCCAGCCGGGGACTAGGGAGCTCCTACGAGCAGTACTTC | CASRGLGSSYEQYF
TRBJ1-2 | TRBV28 | NA | NA | TGTGCCAGCAGTTGGGTCGGGAACTATGGCTACACCTTC | CASSWVGNYGYTF
TRBJ2-5 | TRBV5-6 | NA | NA | TGTGCCAGCAGCTTGGTCGGGGTAGTGGAGACCCAGTACTTC | CASSLVGVVETQYF
TRBJ1-1 | TRBV27 | TRBD1 | NA | TGTGCCAGCAGTTCTAGGGGGCCCCTGAACACTGAAGCTTTCTTT | CASSSRGPLNTEAFF
TRBJ2-3 | TRBV7-2 | NA | once | TGTGCCAGCAGCCCAGGAGGTCCAGGGACAAGCACAGATACGCAGTATTTT | CASSPGGPGTSTDTQYF
TRBJ2-1 | TRBV3-1/TRBV3-2 | TRBD2 | NA | TGTGCCAGCAGCCAATACATCTGGACTAGCGGGACCCTCAATGAGCAGTTCTTC | CASSQYIWTSGTLNEQFF
TRBJ2-7 | TRBV7-9 | TRBD1 | NA | TGTGCCAGCAGCTTAGCAACAGGGGCCTACGAGCAGTACTTC | CASSLATGAYEQYF
TRBJ2-5 | TRBV27 | TRBD2 | many | TGTGCCAGCAGCTGGGGACTAGCGGGAGGGGAGGAGACCCAGTACTTC | CASSWGLAGGEETQYF
TRBJ2-3 | TRBV28 | TRBD2 | NA | TGTGCCAGCAGAGCAGCGGGAGGGCCAATCACAGATACGCAGTATTTT | CASRAAGGPITDTQYF
TRBJ2-1 | TRBV21-1 | NA | NA | TGTGCCACCCCGTGTACTAGCGGGTTATACAATGAGCAGTTCTTC | CATPCTSGLYNEQFF
TRBJ2-7 | TRBV7-9 | NA | few | TGTGCCAGCAGCTCCTTGGACATTACAACCCCCTACGAGCAGTACTTC | CASSSLDITTPYEQYF
TRBJ2-7 | TRBV2 | TRBD2 | NA | TGTGCCAGCAGGGGGAGGGAGACAAGATACGAGCAGTACTTC | CASRGRETRYEQYF
TRBJ2-3 | TRBV10-3 | TRBD1 | NA | TGTGCCATCAGTGACACTCGTACAGGGGTAGCCACAGATACGCAGTATTTT | CAISDTRTGVATDTQYF